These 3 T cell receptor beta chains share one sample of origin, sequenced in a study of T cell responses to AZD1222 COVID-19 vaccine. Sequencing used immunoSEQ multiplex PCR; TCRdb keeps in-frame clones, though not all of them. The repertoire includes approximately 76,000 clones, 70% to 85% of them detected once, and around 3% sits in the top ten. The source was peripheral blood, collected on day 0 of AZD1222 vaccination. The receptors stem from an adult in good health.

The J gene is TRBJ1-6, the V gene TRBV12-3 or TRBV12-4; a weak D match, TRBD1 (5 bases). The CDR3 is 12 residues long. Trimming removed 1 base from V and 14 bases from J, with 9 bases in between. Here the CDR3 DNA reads TGTGCCAGCAGTTTAGGGAGAGGGGCCCTCCACTTT. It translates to CASSLGRGALHF.

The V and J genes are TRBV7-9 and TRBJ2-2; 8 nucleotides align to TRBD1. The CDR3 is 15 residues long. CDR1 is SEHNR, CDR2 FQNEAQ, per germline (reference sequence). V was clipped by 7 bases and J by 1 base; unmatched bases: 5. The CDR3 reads CASILGTGNTGELFF. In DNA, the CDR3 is TGTGCCAGCATCCTCGGGACAGGGAACACCGGGGAGCTGTTTTTT.

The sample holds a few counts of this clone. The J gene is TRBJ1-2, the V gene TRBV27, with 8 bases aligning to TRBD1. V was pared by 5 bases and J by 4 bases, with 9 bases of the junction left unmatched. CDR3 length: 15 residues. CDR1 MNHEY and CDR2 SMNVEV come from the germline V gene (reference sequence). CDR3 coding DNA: TGTGCCAGCAGTGGGTCCCCACAGGGGGGCTATGGCTACACCTTC. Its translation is CASSGSPQGGYGYTF.